This T cell receptor (beta chain) was obtained from a study of T cell changes during pregnancy in multiple sclerosis. The length of the CDR3 is 16 residues. Trimming removed 0 bases at V and 0 bases at J, with 13 bases between. CDR1 is GTSNPN and CDR2 is SVGIG in the germline V gene (reference sequence). Sequenced by immunoSEQ multiplex PCR; TCRdb stores in-frame clones only, minus some. The table includes about 100,000 clones, 92% detected once. Sequencing was performed on peripheral blood, taken after pregnancy. The chain employs TRBV30 and TRBJ2-3, with D possibly matching TRBD2 (5 bases). This TCR came from a female donor with multiple sclerosis, enrolled in a pregnancy study. This CDR3 is CAWSVRPADSTDTQYF. DNA for the CDR3: TGTGCCTGGAGTGTAAGGCCAGCGGATAGCACAGATACGCAGTATTTT.